A selection of T cell receptor beta chains follows, all from one sample in a study of cytomegalovirus exposure and HLA in healthy donors. Sequencing was performed with immunoSEQ multiplex PCR; in TCRdb, only in-frame clones are kept and a portion is missing. The sample shows more than 85,000 clones, 85% to 95% of them seen only once. Sequencing was performed on PBMCs. The source of these receptors is a woman younger than 45 in good health and CMV-seropositive. Both conserved end residues are part of each CDR3.

cdr3_length j_call v_call cdr3_aa
14 TRBJ1-5 TRBV27 CASSLTRTEQPQHF
16 TRBJ2-7 TRBV6-1 CASSEGWGLLSYEQYF
14 TRBJ2-1 TRBV6-1 CASTGLALYNEQFF
15 TRBJ1-3 TRBV5-5 CASSLQGASGNTIYF
15 TRBJ1-1 TRBV5-5 CASSLRAGGSTEAFF
13 TRBJ1-1 TRBV7-7 CASSSGVNTEAFF
11 TRBJ1-1 TRBV20-1 CSARKKPEAFF
13 TRBJ1-4 TRBV13 CASSSQGTEKLFF
18 TRBJ2-1 TRBV30 CAWSVFLAGAAWNNEQFF
16 TRBJ2-7 TRBV15 CATSSILGTGFYEQYF
15 TRBJ1-2 TRBV5-3 CARSLDYRGLGGYTF
16 TRBJ2-2 TRBV9 CASSVVPRANTGELFF
12 TRBJ1-2 TRBV28 CASRPPGGGYTF
15 TRBJ2-7 TRBV7-6 CASSLGTSGTYEQYF
14 TRBJ2-2 TRBV30 CASRQTQNTGELFF
17 TRBJ2-4 TRBV4-3 CASSPGGAGGVRNIQYF
13 . TRBV4-2 CASSQERSYEQYF
14 TRBJ1-1 TRBV5-6 CASSPGGDPQEAFF
18 TRBJ2-2 TRBV4-3 CASSQGDLKGVDTGELFF
13 TRBJ2-7 TRBV6-1 CASSVRGPYEQYF
14 TRBJ1-5 TRBV7-9 CASSRAGSNQPQHF
16 TRBJ1-2 TRBV28 CASSFLRTGANYGYTF
14 TRBJ1-2 TRBV7-2 CASSPRTGDYGYTF
15 TRBJ2-1 TRBV9 CASSQTGNSYNEQFF
13 TRBJ2-7 TRBV6-5 CASSFPDSYEQYF
12 TRBJ2-2 TRBV4-2 CASSVLTGELFF
14 TRBJ2-3 TRBV4-3 CASSQDLSADTQYF
19 TRBJ2-1 TRBV5-8 CASSLDGGRLPGAYNEQFF
12 TRBJ2-2 TRBV30 CAWMTHTGELFF
15 TRBJ1-2 TRBV15 CATSRDRGPDYGYTF
15 TRBJ1-3 TRBV6-6 CASTREAPFGNTIYF
14 TRBJ2-7 TRBV6-5 CASSYSSSSYEQYF
14 TRBJ2-2 TRBV19 CASSIATGTGELFF
16 TRBJ2-1 TRBV29-1 CSVEGPGLARDNEQFF
15 TRBJ2-1 TRBV13 CASRWGLAGYNEQFF
14 TRBJ1-1 TRBV7-2 CASSLAAGDTEAFF
14 TRBJ2-3 TRBV6-1 CASDSGTIPDTQYF
16 TRBJ2-1 TRBV9 CASSAPQGASYNEQFF
14 TRBJ1-2 TRBV4-1 CASSQGEQGAGYTF
19 TRBJ2-7 TRBV4-3 CASSQAPPQAGDLVGEQYF
14 TRBJ1-2 TRBV9 CASSVDLRDYGYTF
16 TRBJ2-1 TRBV30 CAWSGRGRSLNNEQFF
11 TRBJ1-2 TRBV20-1 CSASDIYGYTF
18 TRBJ2-2 TRBV30 CAWSAFRDTETIAGELFF